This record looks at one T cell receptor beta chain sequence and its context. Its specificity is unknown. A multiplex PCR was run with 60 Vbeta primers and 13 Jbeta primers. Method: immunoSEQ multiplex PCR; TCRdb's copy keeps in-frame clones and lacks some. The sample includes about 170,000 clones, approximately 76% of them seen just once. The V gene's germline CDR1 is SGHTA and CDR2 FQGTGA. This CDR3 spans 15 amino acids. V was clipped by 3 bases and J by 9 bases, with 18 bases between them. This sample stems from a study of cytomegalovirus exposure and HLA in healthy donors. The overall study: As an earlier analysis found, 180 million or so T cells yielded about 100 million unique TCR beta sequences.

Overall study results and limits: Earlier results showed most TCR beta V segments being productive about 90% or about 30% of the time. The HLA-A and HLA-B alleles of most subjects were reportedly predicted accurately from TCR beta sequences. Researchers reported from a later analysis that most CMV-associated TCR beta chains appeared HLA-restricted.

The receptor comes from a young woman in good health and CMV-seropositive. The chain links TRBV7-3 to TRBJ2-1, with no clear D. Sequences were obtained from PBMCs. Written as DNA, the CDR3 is TGTGCCAGCAGCTTGGCCCCTGAGGAGTTCTCTGAGCAGTTCTTC. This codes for CASSLAPEEFSEQFF.